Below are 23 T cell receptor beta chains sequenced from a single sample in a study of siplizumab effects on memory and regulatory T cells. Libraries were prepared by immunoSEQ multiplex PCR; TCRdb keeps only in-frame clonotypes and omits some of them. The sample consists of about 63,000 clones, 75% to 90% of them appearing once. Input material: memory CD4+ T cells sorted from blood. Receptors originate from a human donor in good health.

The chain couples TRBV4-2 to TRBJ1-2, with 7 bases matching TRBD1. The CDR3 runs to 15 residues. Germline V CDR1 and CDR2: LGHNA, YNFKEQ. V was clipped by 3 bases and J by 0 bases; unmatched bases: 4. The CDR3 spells CASSHTTGTNYGYTF. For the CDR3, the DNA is TGTGCCAGCAGCCACACGACAGGGACTAACTATGGCTACACCTTC.

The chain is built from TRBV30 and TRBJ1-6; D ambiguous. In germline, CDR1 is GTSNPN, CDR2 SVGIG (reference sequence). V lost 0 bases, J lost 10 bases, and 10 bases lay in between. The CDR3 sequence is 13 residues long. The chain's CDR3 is CAWSVREGSPLHF. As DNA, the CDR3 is TGTGCCTGGAGTGTACGTGAAGGATCACCCCTCCACTTT.

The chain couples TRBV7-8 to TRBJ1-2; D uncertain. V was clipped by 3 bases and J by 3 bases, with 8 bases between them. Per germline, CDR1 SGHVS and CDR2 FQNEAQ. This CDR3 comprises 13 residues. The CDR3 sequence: CASSLERYYGYTF. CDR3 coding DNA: TGTGCCAGCAGCTTGGAAAGGTACTATGGCTACACCTTC.

The CDR3 coding sequence is TGTGCCAGCAGCTTGGCCGCGCCGACAGAGACCCAGTACTTC. Its translation is CASSLAAPTETQYF. This chain connects TRBV5-6 to TRBJ2-5; D is uncertain. The CDR3 is 14 residues long. Germline lookup yields CDR1 SGHDT and CDR2 YYEEEE. V lost 0 bases and J 4 bases, leaving 10 bases between the germline ends. Full variable domain (outside the CDR3, taken from reference TRBV5-6 and TRBJ2-5): DAGVTQSPTHLIKTRGQQVTLRCSPKSGHDTVSWYQQALGQGPQFIFQYYEEEERQRGNFPDRFSGHQFPNYSSELNVNALLLGDSALYLCASSLAAPTETQYFGPGTRLLVL.

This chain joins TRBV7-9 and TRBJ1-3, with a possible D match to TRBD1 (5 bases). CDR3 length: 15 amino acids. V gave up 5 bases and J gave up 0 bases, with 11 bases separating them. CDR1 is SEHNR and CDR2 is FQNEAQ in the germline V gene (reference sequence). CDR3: CASSPPRVSGNTIYF. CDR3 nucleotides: TGTGCCAGCAGCCCCCCCAGGGTCTCTGGAAACACCATATATTTT. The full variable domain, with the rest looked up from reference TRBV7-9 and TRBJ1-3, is DTGVSQNPRHKITKRGQNVTFRCDPISEHNRLYWYRQTLGQGPEFLTYFQNEAQLEKSRLLSDRFSAERPKGSFSTLEIQRTEQGDSAMYLCASSPPRVSGNTIYFGEGSWLTVV.

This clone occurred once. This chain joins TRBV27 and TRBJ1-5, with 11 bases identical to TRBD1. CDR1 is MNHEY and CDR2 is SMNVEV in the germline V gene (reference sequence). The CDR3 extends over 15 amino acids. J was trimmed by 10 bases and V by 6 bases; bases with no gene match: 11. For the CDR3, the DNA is TGTGCCAGCAGCCACGGACAGGGGGCGTATTATCCCCAGCATTTT. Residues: CASSHGQGAYYPQHF.

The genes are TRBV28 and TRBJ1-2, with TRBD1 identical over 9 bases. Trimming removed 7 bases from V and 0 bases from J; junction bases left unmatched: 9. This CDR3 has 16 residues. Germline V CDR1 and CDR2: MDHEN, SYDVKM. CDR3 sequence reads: CASKTSGQGTNYGYTF. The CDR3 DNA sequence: TGTGCCAGCAAAACGTCCGGACAGGGGACTAACTATGGCTACACCTTC.

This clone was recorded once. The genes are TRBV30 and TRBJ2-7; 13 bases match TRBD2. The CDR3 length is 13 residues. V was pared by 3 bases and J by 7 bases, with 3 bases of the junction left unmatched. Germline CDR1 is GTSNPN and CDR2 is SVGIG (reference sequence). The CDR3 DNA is TGTGCCTGGAGCGGACTAGCGGGAGTTGAGCAGTACTTC. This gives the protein CAWSGLAGVEQYF.

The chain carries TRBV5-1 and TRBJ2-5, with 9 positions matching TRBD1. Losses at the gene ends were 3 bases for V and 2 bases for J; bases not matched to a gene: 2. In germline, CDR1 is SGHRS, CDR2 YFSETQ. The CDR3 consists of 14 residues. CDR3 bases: TGCGCCAGCAGCTCCGGGACAGGGCAAGAGACCCAGTACTTC. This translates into CASSSGTGQETQYF.

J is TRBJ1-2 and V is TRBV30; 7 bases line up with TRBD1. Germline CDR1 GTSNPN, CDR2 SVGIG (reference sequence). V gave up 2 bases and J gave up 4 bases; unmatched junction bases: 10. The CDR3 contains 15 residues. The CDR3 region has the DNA TGTGCCTGGAGTAGAGGACAGGCGTGGAGCTATGGCTACACCTTC. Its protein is CAWSRGQAWSYGYTF.

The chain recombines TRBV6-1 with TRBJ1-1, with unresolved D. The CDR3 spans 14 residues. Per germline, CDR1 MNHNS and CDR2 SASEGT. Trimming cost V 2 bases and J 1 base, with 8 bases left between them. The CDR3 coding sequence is TGTGCCAGCAGTGAACAGCATACGAACACTGAAGCTTTCTTT. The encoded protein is CASSEQHTNTEAFF.

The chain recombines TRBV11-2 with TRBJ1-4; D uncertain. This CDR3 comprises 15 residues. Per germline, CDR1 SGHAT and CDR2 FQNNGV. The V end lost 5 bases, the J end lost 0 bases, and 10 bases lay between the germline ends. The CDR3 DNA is TGTGCCAGCAGCCGATTCACTGCAACTAATGAAAAACTGTTTTTT. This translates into CASSRFTATNEKLFF.

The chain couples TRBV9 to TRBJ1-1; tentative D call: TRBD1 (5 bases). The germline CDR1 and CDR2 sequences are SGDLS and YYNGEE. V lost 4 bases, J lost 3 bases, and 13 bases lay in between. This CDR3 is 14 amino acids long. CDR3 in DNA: TGTGCCAGCAGCTCCCACTTGGGGGACACTGAAGCTTTCTTT. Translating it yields CASSSHLGDTEAFF.

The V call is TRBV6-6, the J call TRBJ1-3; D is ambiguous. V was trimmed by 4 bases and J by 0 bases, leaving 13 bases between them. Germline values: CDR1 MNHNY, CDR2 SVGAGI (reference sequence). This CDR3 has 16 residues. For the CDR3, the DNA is TGTGCCAGCAGTTTCCCACCCGAGAGCTCTGGAAACACCATATATTTT. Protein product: CASSFPPESSGNTIYF.

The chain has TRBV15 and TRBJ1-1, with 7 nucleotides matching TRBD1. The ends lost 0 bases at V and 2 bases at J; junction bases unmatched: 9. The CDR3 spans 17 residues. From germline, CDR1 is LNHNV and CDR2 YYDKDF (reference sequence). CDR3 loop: CATSRDKGTDVNTEAFF. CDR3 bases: TGTGCCACCAGCAGAGACAAAGGGACAGATGTTAACACTGAAGCTTTCTTT.

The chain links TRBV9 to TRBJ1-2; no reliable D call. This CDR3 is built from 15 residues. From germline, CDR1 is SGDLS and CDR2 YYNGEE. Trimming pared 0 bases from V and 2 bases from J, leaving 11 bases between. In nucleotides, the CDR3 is TGTGCCAGCAGCGTAGCCATTGGGAACAACTATGGCTACACCTTC. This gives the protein CASSVAIGNNYGYTF.

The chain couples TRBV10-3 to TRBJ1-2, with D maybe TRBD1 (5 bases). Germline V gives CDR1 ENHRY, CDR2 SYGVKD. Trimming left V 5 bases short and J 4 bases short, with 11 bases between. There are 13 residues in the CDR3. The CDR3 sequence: CAISTGTFYGYTF. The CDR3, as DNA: TGTGCCATCAGTACCGGGACGTTCTATGGCTACACCTTC.

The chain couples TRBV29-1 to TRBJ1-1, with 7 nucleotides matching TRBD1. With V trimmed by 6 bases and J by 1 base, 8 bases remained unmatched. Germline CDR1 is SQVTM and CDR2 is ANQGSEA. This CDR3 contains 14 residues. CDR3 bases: TGCAGCGTACCAAAGGGACAGAAGAACACTGAAGCTTTCTTT. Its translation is CSVPKGQKNTEAFF.

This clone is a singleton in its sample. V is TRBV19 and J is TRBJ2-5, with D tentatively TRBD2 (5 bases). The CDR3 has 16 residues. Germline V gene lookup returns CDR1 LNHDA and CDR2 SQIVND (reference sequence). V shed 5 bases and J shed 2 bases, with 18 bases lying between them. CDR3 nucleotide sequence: TGTGCCAGTAGTCGACTGCCGCTAGCAGCTCAAGAGACCCAGTACTTC. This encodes CASSRLPLAAQETQYF.

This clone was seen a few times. The CDR3 protein is CASSSGLAGGEQFF. CDR3 DNA sequence: TGTGCCAGCAGCTCCGGGCTAGCGGGAGGGGAGCAGTTCTTC. This chain joins TRBV7-9 and TRBJ2-1; TRBD2 matches 12 bases. The CDR3 is 14 residues long. With V trimmed by 4 bases and J by 10 bases, 5 bases remained unmatched. Germline V lookup: CDR1 SEHNR, CDR2 FQNEAQ (reference sequence).

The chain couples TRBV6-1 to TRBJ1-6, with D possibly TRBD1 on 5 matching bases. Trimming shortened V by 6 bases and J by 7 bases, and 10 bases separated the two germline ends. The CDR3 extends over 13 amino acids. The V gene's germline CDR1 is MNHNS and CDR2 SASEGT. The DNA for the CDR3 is TGTGCCAGCAGACGGGACCTAAATTCACCCCTCCACTTT. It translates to CASRRDLNSPLHF.

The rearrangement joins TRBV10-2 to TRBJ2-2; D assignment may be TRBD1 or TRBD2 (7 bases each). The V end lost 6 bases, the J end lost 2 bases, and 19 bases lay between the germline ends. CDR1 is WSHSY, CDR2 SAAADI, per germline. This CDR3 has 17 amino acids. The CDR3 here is CASRLLRGTANTGELFF. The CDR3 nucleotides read TGCGCCAGCAGGTTATTGCGGGGGACAGCCAACACCGGGGAGCTGTTTTTT.

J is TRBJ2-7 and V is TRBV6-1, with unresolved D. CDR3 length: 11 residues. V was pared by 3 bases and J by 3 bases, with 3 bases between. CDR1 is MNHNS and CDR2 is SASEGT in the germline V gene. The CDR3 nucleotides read TGTGCCAGCAGTGACCACTACGAGCAGTACTTC. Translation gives CASSDHYEQYF.